This is a list of T cell receptor beta chains from one sample in a study of blood T cell repertoires in COVID-19. Libraries were prepared by immunoSEQ multiplex PCR; TCRdb keeps only in-frame clonotypes and omits some of them. Here the sample spans approximately 130,000 clones, about 77% being singletons. Sequenced sample: peripheral blood. The origin of the receptors is a human donor in a cohort sampled during active COVID-19. Both conserved end residues are part of each CDR3. The D gene is left open where the match is weak. Expanded clones are given a class, and other clones once, few, many or no size at all.

j_call cdr3_length d_call v_call clone_size cdr3_nt cdr3_aa
TRBJ1-3 12 - TRBV3-1/TRBV3-2 - TGTGCCAGCAGTCTTTCTGGAAACACCATATATTTT CASSLSGNTIYF
TRBJ2-7 14 TRBD2 TRBV7-3 - TGTGCCAGCAGCCCGGGACTAGCGGGAGACGAGCAGTACTTC CASSPGLAGDEQYF
TRBJ2-2 15 TRBD1 TRBV24-1 - TGTGCCACCAGTGATCCAAGGGGGCTTCGGGGGGAGCTGTTTTTT CATSDPRGLRGELFF
TRBJ1-1 16 - TRBV21-1 - TGTGCCAGCAGCAACAAAAACAGGGTGAGAGACTATGAAGCTTTCTTT CASSNKNRVRDYEAFF
TRBJ1-1 19 TRBD1 TRBV4-1 - TGCGCCAGCAGCCAAGAACCCGGGGGCAGGGGGCTGATTCACACTGAAGCTTTCTTT CASSQEPGGRGLIHTEAFF
TRBJ2-7 15 TRBD2 TRBV4-3 - TGCGCCAGCAGCCAAGTACTAGCGGCCTCCTACGAGCAGTACTTC CASSQVLAASYEQYF
TRBJ2-3 14 TRBD2 TRBV2 - TGTGCCAGCAGTGCGGGACTAGCGGGCTATACGCAGTATTTT CASSAGLAGYTQYF
TRBJ2-2 13 - TRBV11-2 many TGTGCCAGCAGCCAATACAGAACCGGGGAGCTGTTTTTT CASSQYRTGELFF
TRBJ1-1 14 - TRBV28 once TGTGCCAGCAGCAAACATGGCCGGGGCACTGAAGCTTTCTTT CASSKHGRGTEAFF
TRBJ1-2 15 - TRBV25-1 once TGTGCCAGCAGTGACCCGACAGGAATGGTCGGGGGCTACACCTTC CASSDPTGMVGGYTF
TRBJ1-3 15 - TRBV28 - TGTGCCAGCACTATCCCCGAAAGCTCTGGAAACACCATATATTTT CASTIPESSGNTIYF
TRBJ1-4 15 - TRBV5-6 - TGTGCCAGCAGCTTGATCAGGGGACGGAGGGAAAAACTGTTTTTT CASSLIRGRREKLFF
TRBJ2-3 13 TRBD1 TRBV10-3 - TGTGCCACAGGGGGCGGGGGCACAGATACGCAGTATTTT CATGGGGTDTQYF
TRBJ2-1 14 - TRBV7-2 - TGTGCCAGCAGCTCCCCGGGGTTGGGCACGGAGCAGTTCTTC CASSSPGLGTEQFF
TRBJ1-1 14 TRBD1 TRBV27 - TGTGCCAGCAGTTCGGGACAGGGGAGAGTGTTAACTTTCTTT CASSSGQGRVLTFF
TRBJ2-7 15 TRBD2 TRBV7-6 - TGTGCCAGCAGCTTAGTAGCAGCGGGAGGCTACGAGCAGTACTTC CASSLVAAGGYEQYF
TRBJ1-4 15 TRBD1 TRBV7-2 - TGTGCCAGCAGCTCCGACAGGGAAACTAATGAAAAACTGTTTTTT CASSSDRETNEKLFF
TRBJ2-7 15 TRBD1 TRBV4-1 - TGCGCCAGCAGCGTCCGAACGGGACAGGGCTACGAGCAGTACTTC CASSVRTGQGYEQYF
TRBJ2-5 15 TRBD2 TRBV2 - TGTGCCAGCAACCGCGGGGGAGCACCGGGTGTGACCCAGTACTTC CASNRGGAPGVTQYF
TRBJ1-2 12 - TRBV6-6 many TGTGCCAGCAGTTACTCGTCTACGGGCTACACCTTC CASSYSSTGYTF
TRBJ1-5 14 - TRBV6-5 - TGTGCCAGCAGTCCGCGGGATATTAATCAGCCCCAGCATTTT CASSPRDINQPQHF
TRBJ1-6 16 TRBD1 TRBV28 - TGTGCCAGCAGTTCCCTCTTGACAGGGGAGGGGTCACCCCTCCACTTT CASSSLLTGEGSPLHF
TRBJ2-7 15 - TRBV5-1 - TGCGCCAGCAGTCTCGACACCCTAACTGCCTACGAGCAGTACTTC CASSLDTLTAYEQYF
TRBJ1-1 13 - TRBV9 - TGTGCCAGCAGCGCCGGGGTAAACACTGAAGCTTTCTTT CASSAGVNTEAFF
TRBJ2-7 11 TRBD1 TRBV28 - TGTGGGACAGGGCCCCGGTACGAGCAGTACTTC CGTGPRYEQYF
TRBJ2-3 16 - TRBV5-8 - TGTGCCAGCAGCTTGGCCAGTGGGGCCAGCACAGATACGCAGTATTTT CASSLASGASTDTQYF
TRBJ2-1 14 TRBD2 TRBV24-1 - TGTGCCACCAGGCTAGCGGGAGAGAGCAATGAGCAGTTCTTC CATRLAGESNEQFF
TRBJ2-3 16 TRBD2 TRBV27 - TGTGCCAGCAGGTCCGGGACTAGCGGGAGATTGGATACGCAGTATTTT CASRSGTSGRLDTQYF
TRBJ2-3 15 - TRBV2 - TGTGCCAGGGGACGGGGGGACACGGGCACAGATACGCAGTATTTT CARGRGDTGTDTQYF